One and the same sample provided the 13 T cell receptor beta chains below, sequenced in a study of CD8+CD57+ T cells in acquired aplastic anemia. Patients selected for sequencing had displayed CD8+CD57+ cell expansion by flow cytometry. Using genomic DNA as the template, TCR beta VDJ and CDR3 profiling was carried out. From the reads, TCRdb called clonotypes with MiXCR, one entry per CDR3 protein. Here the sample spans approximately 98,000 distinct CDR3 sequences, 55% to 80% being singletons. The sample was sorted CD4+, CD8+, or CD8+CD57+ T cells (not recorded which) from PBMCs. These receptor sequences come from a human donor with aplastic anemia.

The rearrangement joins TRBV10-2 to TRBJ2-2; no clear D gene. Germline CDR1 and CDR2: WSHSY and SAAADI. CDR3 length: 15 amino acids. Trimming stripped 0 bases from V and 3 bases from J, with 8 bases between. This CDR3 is CASSESSLYTGELFF. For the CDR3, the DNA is TGCGCCAGCAGTGAGTCATCCCTGTACACCGGGGAGCTGTTTTTT.

CDR3 loop: CASGRGQTEAFF. The DNA for the CDR3 is TGTGCCAGCGGGCGGGGGCAGACTGAAGCTTTCTTT. V and J are TRBV11-3 and TRBJ1-1, with D possibly being TRBD1 (6 bases). V dropped 8 bases and J dropped 5 bases, with 12 bases sitting between them. The CDR3 contains 12 residues. The germline CDR1 and CDR2 sequences are SGHNT and YENEEA.

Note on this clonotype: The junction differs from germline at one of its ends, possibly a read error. This CDR3 reads CASSLRADDNF. The CDR3 nucleotides are TGTGCCAGCAGCCTCCGGGCAGACGACAACTTC. The V and J genes are TRBV7-9 and TRBJ2-7; D gene unclear. The CDR3 runs 11 residues. Looked up from germline, CDR1 is SEHNR and CDR2 is FQNEAQ (reference sequence).

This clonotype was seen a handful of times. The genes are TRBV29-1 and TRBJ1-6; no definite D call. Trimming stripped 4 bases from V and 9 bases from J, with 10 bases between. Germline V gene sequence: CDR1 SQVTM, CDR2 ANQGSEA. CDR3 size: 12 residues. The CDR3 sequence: CSVAWDGSPLHF. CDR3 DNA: TGCAGCGTTGCCTGGGATGGTTCACCCCTCCACTTT.

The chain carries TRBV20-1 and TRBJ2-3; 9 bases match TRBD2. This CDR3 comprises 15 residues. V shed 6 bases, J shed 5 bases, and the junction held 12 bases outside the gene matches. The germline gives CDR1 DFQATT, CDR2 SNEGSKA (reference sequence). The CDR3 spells CSASSWRGGGDTQYF. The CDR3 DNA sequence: TGCAGTGCCAGCAGCTGGCGGGGGGGCGGAGATACGCAGTATTTT.

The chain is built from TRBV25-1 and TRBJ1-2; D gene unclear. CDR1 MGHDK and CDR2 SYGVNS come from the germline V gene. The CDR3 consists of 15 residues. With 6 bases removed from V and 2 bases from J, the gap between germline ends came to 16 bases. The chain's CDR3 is CASSPLAARNYGYTF. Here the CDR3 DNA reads TGTGCCAGCAGCCCACTTGCGGCACGCAACTATGGCTACACCTTC.

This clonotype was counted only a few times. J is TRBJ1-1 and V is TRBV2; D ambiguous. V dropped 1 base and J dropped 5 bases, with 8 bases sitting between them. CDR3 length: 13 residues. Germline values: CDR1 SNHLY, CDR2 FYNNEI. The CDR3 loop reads CASSEDWDTEAFF. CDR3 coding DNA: TGTGCCAGCAGTGAAGACTGGGATACTGAAGCTTTCTTT.

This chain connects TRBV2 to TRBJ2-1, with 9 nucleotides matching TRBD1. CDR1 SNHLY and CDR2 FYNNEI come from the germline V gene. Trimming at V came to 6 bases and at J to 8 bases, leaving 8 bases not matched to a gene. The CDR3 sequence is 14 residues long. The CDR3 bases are TGTGCCAGCAGATCGGGACAGGGTGTCGATGAGCAGTTCTTC. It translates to CASRSGQGVDEQFF.

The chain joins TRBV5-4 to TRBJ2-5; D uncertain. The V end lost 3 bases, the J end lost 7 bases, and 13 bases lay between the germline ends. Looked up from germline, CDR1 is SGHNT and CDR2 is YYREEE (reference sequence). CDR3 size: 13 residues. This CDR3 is CASSSKGTGTQYF. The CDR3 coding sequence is TGTGCCAGCAGCTCGAAGGGAACCGGGACCCAGTACTTC.

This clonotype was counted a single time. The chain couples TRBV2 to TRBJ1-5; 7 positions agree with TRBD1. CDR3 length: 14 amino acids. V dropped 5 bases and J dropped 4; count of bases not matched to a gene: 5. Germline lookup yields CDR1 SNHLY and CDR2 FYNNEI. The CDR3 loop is CASSTQGSNQPQHF. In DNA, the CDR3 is TGTGCCAGCAGTACACAGGGGAGTAATCAGCCCCAGCATTTT.

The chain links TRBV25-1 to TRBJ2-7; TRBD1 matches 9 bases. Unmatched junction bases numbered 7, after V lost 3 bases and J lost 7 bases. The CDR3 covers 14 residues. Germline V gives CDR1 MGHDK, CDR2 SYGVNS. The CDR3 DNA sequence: TGTGCCAGCAGTGATTGGACAGGGGTTGAAGAGCAGTACTTC. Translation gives CASSDWTGVEEQYF.

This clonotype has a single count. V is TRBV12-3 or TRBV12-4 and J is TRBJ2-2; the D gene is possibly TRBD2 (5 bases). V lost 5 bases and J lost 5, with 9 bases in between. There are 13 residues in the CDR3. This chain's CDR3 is CASSGEGTGELFF. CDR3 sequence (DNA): TGTGCCAGCAGTGGCGAGGGAACCGGGGAGCTGTTTTTT.

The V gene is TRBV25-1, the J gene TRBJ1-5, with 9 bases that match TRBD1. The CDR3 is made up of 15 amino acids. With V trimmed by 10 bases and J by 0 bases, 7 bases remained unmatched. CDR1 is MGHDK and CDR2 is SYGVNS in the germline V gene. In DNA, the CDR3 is TGTGCCACCATGGGACAGGGCGATAGCAATCAGCCCCAGCATTTT. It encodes CATMGQGDSNQPQHF. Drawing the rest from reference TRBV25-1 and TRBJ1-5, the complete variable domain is EADIYQTPRYLVIGTGKKITLECSQTMGHDKMYWYQQDPGMELHLIHYSYGVNSTEKGDLSSESTVSRIRTEHFPLTLESARPSHTSQYLCATMGQGDSNQPQHFGDGTRLSIL.